The 29 T cell receptor beta chains below were found in one sample sequenced in a study of T-cell memory formation after mild COVID-19 (dated by TCRdb to the early 2020s). The method behind the library was 5' RACE. TCRdb names Illumina NovaSeq 6000 as the instrument used. The public reads were quality trimmed at Q25 with fastp and then assembled into clones with MiXCR by TCRdb, keeping productive beta chains. CDR3 protein duplicates are merged, each entry listing the most common genes and DNA. The sample table holds around 220,000 distinct CDR3 sequences, of which about 17% were seen once. Jointly, the top ten make up 3.5% of the sample. The source material was PBMCs or a T cell subset sorted from them (not recorded which). The receptor set was obtained from a young man who had mild COVID-19 (a few samples of this study predate the infection). The sample titles of this study are shuffled in the database, so cell type and time point are left out; the donor was told from shared clones.

This clonotype was seen a few times. The chain uses TRBV7-9 and TRBJ2-3; D uncertain. The CDR3 spans 14 residues. The germline CDR1 and CDR2 sequences are SEHNR and FQNEAQ (reference sequence). Trimming left V 3 bases short and J 3 bases short, with 10 bases between. In nucleotides, the CDR3 is TGTGCCAGCAGCTTCGGGCAGCCTACAGATACGCAGTATTTT. Residues: CASSFGQPTDTQYF.

This clonotype was recorded a few times. The V call is TRBV28, the J call TRBJ2-7; TRBD1 agrees at 8 bases. This CDR3 is built from 13 residues. The V and J ends lost 9 bases and 7 bases, in that order; junction bases with no gene match: 11. From germline, CDR1 is MDHEN and CDR2 SYDVKM. The CDR3 DNA reads TGTGCCAGTCTCCGGACAGGGTCAAAGGAGCAGTACGTC. Amino acids: CASLRTGSKEQYV.

The chain is built from TRBV24-1 and TRBJ2-5; D is unresolved. The CDR3 is 9 amino acids. V was trimmed by 12 bases and J by 7 bases, leaving 8 bases between them. Germline V lookup: CDR1 KGHDR, CDR2 SFDVKD. The CDR3 DNA sequence: TGTGCCCCCCGAGGGACCCAGTACTTC. Encoded protein: CAPRGTQYF.

V usage is TRBV5-1 and J usage is TRBJ1-2; 8 nucleotides match TRBD1. Trimming cost V 4 bases and J 6 bases; bases outside gene matches: 5. Looked up from germline, CDR1 is SGHRS and CDR2 is YFSETQ. The CDR3 totals 13 residues. The CDR3 DNA reads TGCGCCAGCAGCGATCAGGGACAGGATGGCTACACCTTC. It yields the protein CASSDQGQDGYTF. The whole variable domain, remainder taken from reference TRBV5-1 and TRBJ1-2, is KAGVTQTPRYLIKTRGQQVTLSCSPISGHRSVSWYQQTPGQGLQFLFEYFSETQRNKGNFPGRFSGRQFSNSRSEMNVSTLELGDSALYLCASSDQGQDGYTFGSGTRLTVV.

This clonotype came up many times. The rearrangement links TRBV11-2 to TRBJ2-1; D possibly corresponds to TRBD2 (6 bases). CDR3 size: 13 residues. Germline CDR1 reads SGHAT; CDR2 reads FQNNGV. Trimming removed 7 bases from V and 5 bases from J, with 12 bases in between. The CDR3 sequence is CASTLGGDNEQFF. CDR3 coding DNA: TGTGCCAGCACCCTAGGAGGGGACAATGAGCAGTTCTTC. The full variable domain, rest sourced from reference TRBV11-2 and TRBJ2-1, is EAGVAQSPRYKIIEKRQSVAFWCNPISGHATLYWYQQILGQGPKLLIQFQNNGVVDDSQLPKDRFSAERLKGVDSTLKIQPAKLEDSAVYLCASTLGGDNEQFFGPGTRLTVL.

The V and J genes are TRBV5-1 and TRBJ2-1, with D perhaps TRBD1 (6 bases). Germline V gives CDR1 SGHRS, CDR2 YFSETQ. V lost 1 base, J lost 4 bases, and 21 bases lay in between. The CDR3 length is 18 residues. This CDR3 reads CASSLIFSQDSGYNEQFF. In DNA form, the CDR3 reads TGCGCCAGCAGCTTGATTTTTTCTCAGGACAGCGGATACAATGAGCAGTTCTTC.

This clonotype was picked up a small number of times. V usage is TRBV7-2 and J usage is TRBJ2-7, with unresolved D. V was cut by 0 bases and J by 2 bases, with 8 bases left in between. The CDR3 length is 14 residues. Germline CDR1 SGHTA, CDR2 FQGNSA. In DNA form, the CDR3 reads TGTGCCAGCAGCTTAGCGCGGACCCCCTACGAGCAGTACTTC. Translation: CASSLARTPYEQYF. Variable domain in full (rest from reference TRBV7-2 and TRBJ2-7): GAGVSQSPSNKVTEKGKDVELRCDPISGHTALYWYRQSLGQGLEFLIYFQGNSAPDKSGLPSDRFSAERTGGSVSTLTIQRTQQEDSAVYLCASSLARTPYEQYFGPGTRLTVT.

At least ten counts were recorded for this clonotype. The V gene is TRBV7-2, the J gene TRBJ1-2; D unresolved. V lost 5 bases and J 4 bases, leaving 8 bases between the germline ends. The CDR3 has 12 amino acids. Looked up from germline, CDR1 is SGHTA and CDR2 is FQGNSA. This CDR3 is CASSRAGYGYTF. CDR3 nucleotide sequence: TGTGCCAGCAGCCGCGCGGGCTATGGCTACACCTTC.

V gene TRBV5-1 combines with J gene TRBJ2-7; 7 positions match TRBD1. CDR1 is SGHRS and CDR2 is YFSETQ in the germline V gene. This CDR3 is 16 amino acids long. The J segment lost 3 bases and the V segment lost 4 bases, leaving 13 bases of the junction unmatched. The CDR3 sequence: CASSLPETGYFYEQYF. The CDR3 nucleotides are TGCGCCAGCAGCCTCCCGGAGACAGGGTATTTCTACGAGCAGTACTTC.

The chain has TRBV20-1 and TRBJ1-5, with D possibly being TRBD1 (6 bases). The ends were cut back, 0 bases at V and 15 bases at J, with 12 bases in the middle. The CDR3 loop spans 11 amino acids. Germline V gene sequence: CDR1 DFQATT, CDR2 SNEGSKA (reference sequence). The CDR3 region is CSARDRAGVHF. CDR3 nucleotide sequence: TGCAGTGCTAGAGATCGGGCAGGGGTGCATTTT.

This clonotype was seen at least ten times. The chain is built from TRBV2 and TRBJ2-4, with D hard to call. Trimming removed 6 bases at V and 6 bases at J, with 6 bases between. The CDR3 consists of 11 residues. The germline gives CDR1 SNHLY, CDR2 FYNNEI. CDR3 in amino acids: CASRGANIQYF. In DNA, the CDR3 is TGTGCCAGCAGGGGCGCAAACATTCAGTACTTC.

The V and J genes are TRBV12-3 or TRBV12-4 and TRBJ2-1; D gene ambiguous. V was cut by 1 base and J by 14 bases, with 15 bases left in between. The CDR3 has 13 amino acids. The CDR3 reads CASSLGAGPGEFF. The CDR3 nucleotides are TGTGCCAGCAGTTTAGGGGCCGGCCCTGGGGAGTTCTTC.

The sample holds a few counts of this clonotype. The chain combines TRBV20-1 with TRBJ1-2; 12 bases are a match to TRBD1. The V and J ends lost 5 bases and 8 bases, in that order; junction bases with no gene match: 9. The CDR3 is 14 amino acids. The germline V gene encodes CDR1 DFQATT and CDR2 SNEGSKA (reference sequence). As DNA, the CDR3 is TGCAGTGCTCCCTCGGGACAGGGGGCCGTCGGCTACACCTTC. Translation gives CSAPSGQGAVGYTF.

This clonotype was counted many times. The gene calls are TRBV5-1 and TRBJ2-3, with 7 bases lining up with TRBD1. Per germline, CDR1 SGHRS and CDR2 YFSETQ. Germline trimming cut 4 bases from V and 0 bases from J; bases unmatched to any gene: 5. The CDR3 consists of 15 residues. CDR3 DNA: TGCGCCAGCAGCCCGGGACAGCTAAGCACAGATACGCAGTATTTT. Residues: CASSPGQLSTDTQYF.

In its sample, this clonotype was seen a few times. The rearrangement joins TRBV10-3 to TRBJ2-5; TRBD1 aligns across 8 bases. CDR1 ENHRY and CDR2 SYGVKD come from the germline V gene. V trimming: 4 bases; J trimming: 4 bases; junction bases outside the gene matches: 8. This CDR3 is 15 amino acids long. CDR3 loop: CAISARPDRGETQYF. CDR3 in DNA: TGTGCCATCAGTGCCCGTCCAGACAGGGGAGAGACCCAGTACTTC.

The rearrangement links TRBV5-1 to TRBJ2-7, with TRBD2 as a possible D gene (5 bases). Trimming took 0 bases from V and 7 from J, leaving 14 bases between them. The germline V gene has CDR1 SGHRS and CDR2 YFSETQ. The CDR3 totals 14 residues. CDR3 sequence: CASSLAPGKREQYV. CDR3 nucleotide sequence: TGCGCCAGCAGCTTGGCTCCGGGAAAGAGGGAGCAGTACGTC.

The chain couples TRBV7-2 to TRBJ2-1; D ambiguous. The CDR3 length is 13 residues. From germline, CDR1 is SGHTA and CDR2 FQGNSA. V gave up 5 bases and J gave up 5 bases, with 10 bases separating them. The CDR3 loop is CASSAQLDNEQFF. The DNA for the CDR3 is TGTGCCAGCAGCGCCCAGCTTGACAATGAGCAGTTCTTC.

This clonotype occurred a few times. This rearrangement joins TRBV20-1 to TRBJ2-7; TRBD2 matches at 7 bases. The CDR3 contains 17 residues. Germline V gene sequence: CDR1 DFQATT, CDR2 SNEGSKA (reference sequence). J was trimmed by 0 bases and V by 5 bases; bases with no gene match: 16. The CDR3 loop reads CSARRASGSGSSYEQYF. CDR3 DNA: TGCAGTGCTCGAAGGGCTAGCGGTTCCGGCAGCTCCTACGAGCAGTACTTC.

The chain joins TRBV6-2 or TRBV6-3 to TRBJ2-7; no reliable D call. V lost 2 bases and J lost 0, with 11 bases in between. There are 15 residues in the CDR3. Germline V gene data show CDR1 as MNHEY and CDR2 as SVGEGT. CDR3 region: CASSYRLQLSYEQYF. The CDR3 nucleotides read TGTGCCAGCAGTTACAGGCTGCAGCTCTCCTACGAGCAGTACTTC.

V is TRBV18 and J is TRBJ2-6; D is unresolved. The ends were cut back, 3 bases at V and 0 bases at J, with 12 bases in the middle. The CDR3 is 17 amino acids. Germline V lookup: CDR1 KGHSH, CDR2 LQKENI. The CDR3, as DNA: TGTGCCAGCTCACCGGCTATGGGGAACTCTGGGGCCAACGTCCTGACTTTC. Translated: CASSPAMGNSGANVLTF. Full variable domain (rest looked up from reference TRBV18 and TRBJ2-6): NAGVMQNPRHLVRRRGQEARLRCSPMKGHSHVYWYRQLPEEGLKFMVYLQKENIIDESGMPKERFSAEFPKEGPSILRIQQVVRGDSAAYFCASSPAMGNSGANVLTFGAGSRLTVL.

The chain uses TRBV10-2 and TRBJ1-3, with 8 bases fitting TRBD1. Germline V gene data show CDR1 as WSHSY and CDR2 as SAAADI. The CDR3 has 14 amino acids. The V segment lost 6 bases and the J segment 4 bases; nucleotides outside the gene matches: 5. The CDR3 loop reads CASRKTGAGNTIYF. CDR3 DNA sequence: TGCGCCAGCAGGAAGACAGGGGCGGGAAACACCATATATTTT.

The chain couples TRBV5-1 to TRBJ2-2; 13 bases align to TRBD2. V trimming: 4 bases; J trimming: 5 bases; junction bases outside the gene matches: 5. Germline V gene sequence: CDR1 SGHRS, CDR2 YFSETQ. The CDR3 runs 16 residues. CDR3 sequence: CASSRLAGGSTGELFF. CDR3 nucleotides: TGCGCCAGCAGCCGACTAGCGGGGGGATCTACCGGGGAGCTGTTTTTT.

The chain is built from TRBV4-2 and TRBJ2-3; maybe TRBD2 (6 bases). Germline CDR1 reads LGHNA; CDR2 reads YNFKEQ. The CDR3 spans 18 residues. Between the trimmed V and J ends, which lost 0 bases and 5 bases, there was a span of 21 bases. In DNA form, the CDR3 reads TGTGCCAGCAGCCAAGATATTAGTCGGCGGGGAACTGAAGATACGCAGTATTTT. Protein sequence: CASSQDISRRGTEDTQYF.

This clonotype was observed at least ten times. The chain is built from TRBV20-1 and TRBJ1-3; no definite D call. Looked up from germline, CDR1 is DFQATT and CDR2 is SNEGSKA (reference sequence). Trimming left V 0 bases short and J 1 base short, with 7 bases between. The CDR3 spans 14 residues. The CDR3: CSARDPRSGNTIYF. The CDR3 DNA sequence: TGCAGTGCTAGAGATCCCCGGTCTGGAAACACCATATATTTT.

This clonotype has more than one count but fewer than ten. The V and J genes are TRBV5-1 and TRBJ2-2, with TRBD2 matching 10 bases. The ends lost 0 bases at V and 3 bases at J; junction bases unmatched: 5. This CDR3 is 17 amino acids long. Germline CDR1 reads SGHRS; CDR2 reads YFSETQ. CDR3: CASSLAGLAGDTGELFF. The CDR3 DNA sequence: TGCGCCAGCAGCTTGGCGGGGCTAGCGGGGGACACCGGGGAGCTGTTTTTT. Full variable domain (remainder filled in from reference TRBV5-1 and TRBJ2-2): KAGVTQTPRYLIKTRGQQVTLSCSPISGHRSVSWYQQTPGQGLQFLFEYFSETQRNKGNFPGRFSGRQFSNSRSEMNVSTLELGDSALYLCASSLAGLAGDTGELFFGEGSRLTVL.

This chain links TRBV10-3 with TRBJ2-1; D not resolved. V lost 6 bases, J lost 8 bases, and 11 bases lay in between. CDR3 length equals 12 residues. Germline lookup yields CDR1 ENHRY and CDR2 SYGVKD. DNA of the CDR3: TGTGCCATCAGCATCTCTGGCGATGAGCAGTTCTTC. Translated: CAISISGDEQFF.

This clonotype was counted only a few times. V gene TRBV12-3 or TRBV12-4 combines with J gene TRBJ1-5; 9 nucleotides line up with TRBD1. The CDR3 covers 15 residues. V was pared by 6 bases and J by 6 bases, with 9 bases of the junction left unmatched. The CDR3 is CASRKRTGVGQPQHF. CDR3 bases: TGTGCCAGCAGGAAAAGGACAGGGGTTGGTCAGCCCCAGCATTTT.

This clonotype was seen only a few times. The J gene is TRBJ1-2, the V gene TRBV6-1, with 9 bases identical to TRBD1. The junction had 5 bases not matched to a gene; V was cut back by 4 bases and J by 5 bases. From germline, CDR1 is MNHNS and CDR2 SASEGT. This CDR3 spans 14 amino acids. CDR3 amino acids: CASSGTGVGYGYTF. CDR3 nucleotide sequence: TGTGCCAGCAGTGGGACAGGGGTAGGGTATGGCTACACCTTC.

The chain is built from TRBV7-2 and TRBJ1-2, with D tentatively TRBD1 (5 bases). The CDR3 consists of 14 residues. From germline, CDR1 is SGHTA and CDR2 FQGNSA. V was clipped by 4 bases and J by 5 bases, with 14 bases between them. The CDR3 region is CASSSGGVRYGYTF. In nucleotides, the CDR3 is TGTGCCAGCAGCTCCGGGGGGGTGAGGTATGGCTACACCTTC.